This T cell receptor (beta chain) is drawn from a study of shared clonotypes between healthy human individuals. The study's findings and limits: Between a handful of donors, naive CD4 clonotypes were shared at a level of about 5%.

Sequencing used immunoSEQ multiplex PCR; TCRdb keeps in-frame clones, though not all of them. Here the sample spans 780,000 or so clones, about two thirds being singletons. Germline V gene lookup returns CDR1 LNHNV and CDR2 YYDKDF (reference sequence). Trimming removed 0 bases from V and 5 bases from J; junction bases left unmatched: 4. The CDR3 is made up of 16 amino acids. As concerns this clone: What it binds is unknown.

The chain couples TRBV15 to TRBJ2-1, with 10 bases aligning to TRBD2. The receptor was isolated from a woman aged 30 to 39 in good health. Sequencing used memory CD4+ T cells sorted from blood. Subset reported: CD45RA-negative fraction. The CDR3 reads CATSRDPLAGDNEQFF. The CDR3 DNA follows: TGTGCCACCAGCAGAGATCCGCTAGCGGGGGACAATGAGCAGTTCTTC.